Listed below are T cell receptor beta chains from one sample, sequenced in a study of T-cell reconstitution after alpha-beta-depleted transplantation in children. A single record per CDR3 protein comes from TCRdb applying MiXCR to the PCR reads. The sample comprises 550,000 to 600,000 distinct CDR3 sequences, approximately 22% of which are singletons, and 14% rests with the top ten. The material was PBMCs, mostly from graft donor cells, obtained 360 days after TCRalphabeta/CD19-depleted stem cell transplant. These receptors originate from a boy less than two years old who had a stem cell transplant for acute myeloid leukemia, so the T cells may come from the graft donor. The CDR3 runs from the conserved cysteine through the conserved F or W. Each record gives: J gene, clone size, CDR3 length, D gene, V gene, CDR3 DNA, CDR3 protein. The D gene is left open where the match is weak. Not all rows give a size; the values are once, few, many and, for expanded clones, a class.

J: TRBJ1-5; size: few; length: 15; D: -; V: TRBV20-1; DNA: TGCAGTGCTAGAGAAGGGGGACTGGGCAATCAGCCCCAGCATTTT; CDR3: CSAREGGLGNQPQHF
J: TRBJ2-4; size: many; length: 13; D: -; V: TRBV20-1; DNA: TGCAGTGCAGCAGGGAGGGCCAAAAACATTCAGTACTTC; CDR3: CSAAGRAKNIQYF
J: TRBJ1-5; size: -; length: 13; D: -; V: TRBV20-1; DNA: TGCAGTGCTACCCCAAGGGGGGTTCAGCCCCAGCATTTT; CDR3: CSATPRGVQPQHF
J: TRBJ2-5; size: many; length: 13; D: -; V: TRBV20-1; DNA: TGCAGTGCTACGAGTGACCCCCAAGAGACCCAGTACTTC; CDR3: CSATSDPQETQYF
J: TRBJ1-1; size: few; length: 14; D: -; V: TRBV27; DNA: TGTGCCAGCAGACCAGGGACACAGAACACTGAAGCTTTCTTT; CDR3: CASRPGTQNTEAFF
J: TRBJ2-1; size: many; length: 14; D: TRBD2; V: TRBV29-1; DNA: TGCAGCGTTGGGCCTAGCGGGGCCTACAATGAGCAGTTCTTC; CDR3: CSVGPSGAYNEQFF
J: TRBJ2-3; size: -; length: 12; D: -; V: TRBV12-3/TRBV12-4; DNA: TGTGCCAGCAGTAAAAACACAGATACGCAGTATTTT; CDR3: CASSKNTDTQYF
J: TRBJ2-5; size: few; length: 14; D: -; V: TRBV6-5; DNA: TGTGCCAGCAGTTACTCGGGCAGACAAGAGACCCAGTACTTC; CDR3: CASSYSGRQETQYF
J: TRBJ2-1; size: -; length: 15; D: -; V: TRBV24-1; DNA: TGTGCCACCAGTGATTGGGGCGCATCCTACAATGAGCAGTTCTTC; CDR3: CATSDWGASYNEQFF
J: TRBJ1-1; size: few; length: 11; D: -; V: TRBV28; DNA: TGTGCCAGCAGACGCTACACTGAAGCTTTCTTT; CDR3: CASRRYTEAFF
J: TRBJ2-5; size: few; length: 15; D: TRBD1; V: TRBV28; DNA: TGTGCCAGCCAAACACAGGGGCGTGTGCAAGAGACCCAGTACTTC; CDR3: CASQTQGRVQETQYF
J: TRBJ2-3; size: many; length: 16; D: -; V: TRBV7-6; DNA: TGTGCCAGCAGTCCAAAAGTAACGACAGGAGGAGATACGCAGTATTTT; CDR3: CASSPKVTTGGDTQYF
J: TRBJ1-6; size: many; length: 16; D: -; V: TRBV3-1; DNA: TGTGCCAGCAGCCTGACAGCTCGGGGCTATAATTCACCCCTCCACTTT; CDR3: CASSLTARGYNSPLHF
J: TRBJ2-5; size: many; length: 14; D: -; V: TRBV20-1; DNA: TGCAGTGCTAGAGATCCCGGGGGCAGGGAGACCCAGTACTTC; CDR3: CSARDPGGRETQYF
J: TRBJ2-1; size: few; length: 16; D: -; V: TRBV11-2; DNA: TGTGCCAGCAGCTTAGAAGGGCGGAATGTCTACAATGAGCAGTTCTTC; CDR3: CASSLEGRNVYNEQFF
J: TRBJ2-1; size: few; length: 16; D: -; V: TRBV27; DNA: TGTGCCAGCAGTTTCCTGCTAGCAGGACCCTACAATGAGCAGTTCTTC; CDR3: CASSFLLAGPYNEQFF
J: TRBJ2-6; size: many; length: 13; D: -; V: TRBV29-1; DNA: TGCAGCGCCTCTACCTCTGGGGCCAACGTCCTGACTTTC; CDR3: CSASTSGANVLTF
J: TRBJ2-1; size: -; length: 18; D: -; V: TRBV28; DNA: TGTGCCAGCAGTTATGGGCGGTTGGCGGGGCCCCCTAACAATGAGCAGTTCTTC; CDR3: CASSYGRLAGPPNNEQFF
J: TRBJ2-5; size: -; length: 13; D: -; V: TRBV12-3/TRBV12-4; DNA: TGTGCCAGCTCCTTTTGGACTCGGGAGACCCAGTACTTC; CDR3: CASSFWTRETQYF
J: TRBJ1-5; size: -; length: 17; D: TRBD1; V: TRBV6-1; DNA: TGTGCCAGCCGGAAGTGGGCCGGGACAGGGGGAAATCAGCCCCAGCATTTT; CDR3: CASRKWAGTGGNQPQHF
J: TRBJ2-5; size: many; length: 11; D: -; V: TRBV20-1; DNA: TGCAGTGCTAGCGGGGGAGAGACCCAGTACTTC; CDR3: CSASGGETQYF
J: TRBJ2-1; size: many; length: 16; D: -; V: TRBV5-1; DNA: TGCGCCAGCAGCTTGGCAGGAGGGGGCGTCTACAATGAGCAGTTCTTC; CDR3: CASSLAGGGVYNEQFF
J: TRBJ2-7; size: few; length: 17; D: -; V: TRBV20-1; DNA: TGCAGTGCTAGTGGGCAGGGTGTGGGCCGCTATTCCTACGAGCAGTACTTC; CDR3: CSASGQGVGRYSYEQYF
J: TRBJ1-2; size: few; length: 15; D: -; V: TRBV6-1; DNA: TGTGCCAGCCGGACCCTTGGGGCATCTAACTATGGCTACACCTTC; CDR3: CASRTLGASNYGYTF
J: TRBJ2-1; size: -; length: 14; D: -; V: TRBV20-1; DNA: TGCAGTGCTAGGCGTGGGGGGGCCGCCAATGAGCAGTTCTTC; CDR3: CSARRGGAANEQFF
J: TRBJ2-1; size: -; length: 14; D: TRBD2; V: TRBV30; DNA: TGTGCCTGGCTAGCGGGGGGACTCTACAATGAGCAGTTCTTC; CDR3: CAWLAGGLYNEQFF
J: TRBJ1-2; size: -; length: 16; D: -; V: TRBV20-1; DNA: TGCAGGGCCGAGATGGGGCTAACTGGGGCTAACTATGGCTACACCTTC; CDR3: CRAEMGLTGANYGYTF
J: TRBJ1-4; size: -; length: 14; D: -; V: TRBV20-1; DNA: TGCAGGGCAGAGGGGGGTACCCCCGCGGAAAAACTGTTTTTT; CDR3: CRAEGGTPAEKLFF
J: TRBJ2-6; size: few; length: 14; D: -; V: TRBV28; DNA: TGTGCCAGCCTCACCGGGACCGGGGCCAACGTCCTGACTTTC; CDR3: CASLTGTGANVLTF
J: TRBJ2-7; size: few; length: 13; D: -; V: TRBV7-2; DNA: TGTGCCAGCAGCTTAAGGAATGACTACGAGCAGTACTTC; CDR3: CASSLRNDYEQYF
J: TRBJ1-1; size: many; length: 14; D: TRBD1; V: TRBV12-3/TRBV12-4; DNA: TGTGCCAGCAGAACAGGGGGCCTGAACACTGAAGCTTTCTTT; CDR3: CASRTGGLNTEAFF
J: TRBJ2-1; size: many; length: 16; D: TRBD2; V: TRBV25-1; DNA: TGTGCCAGCAGCCCCCGAGCGGGGGCCGACCTCAATGAGCAGTTCTTC; CDR3: CASSPRAGADLNEQFF
J: TRBJ2-1; size: -; length: 16; D: TRBD2; V: TRBV7-9; DNA: TGTGCCAGCAGCAAAGGAGCGGGGGGCCGCTTGGATGAGCAGTTCTTC; CDR3: CASSKGAGGRLDEQFF
J: TRBJ2-1; size: -; length: 18; D: TRBD2; V: TRBV27; DNA: TGTGCCAGCAGTTTTCGGGGGGTCGGGGGACTAGCGTTCGATGAGCAGTTCTTC; CDR3: CASSFRGVGGLAFDEQFF
J: TRBJ2-7; size: many; length: 15; D: -; V: TRBV3-1; DNA: TGTGCCAGCAGCGCCCACTCGGGGGCCGAATACGAGCAGTACTTC; CDR3: CASSAHSGAEYEQYF
J: TRBJ1-5; size: -; length: 12; D: -; V: TRBV19; DNA: TGTGCCAGCAGGGGTCTCGGGCAGCCCCAGCATTTT; CDR3: CASRGLGQPQHF
J: TRBJ1-4; size: -; length: 14; D: -; V: TRBV20-1; DNA: TGCAGTGCGGGGAGACAGGCGATTAATGAAAAACTGTTTTTT; CDR3: CSAGRQAINEKLFF